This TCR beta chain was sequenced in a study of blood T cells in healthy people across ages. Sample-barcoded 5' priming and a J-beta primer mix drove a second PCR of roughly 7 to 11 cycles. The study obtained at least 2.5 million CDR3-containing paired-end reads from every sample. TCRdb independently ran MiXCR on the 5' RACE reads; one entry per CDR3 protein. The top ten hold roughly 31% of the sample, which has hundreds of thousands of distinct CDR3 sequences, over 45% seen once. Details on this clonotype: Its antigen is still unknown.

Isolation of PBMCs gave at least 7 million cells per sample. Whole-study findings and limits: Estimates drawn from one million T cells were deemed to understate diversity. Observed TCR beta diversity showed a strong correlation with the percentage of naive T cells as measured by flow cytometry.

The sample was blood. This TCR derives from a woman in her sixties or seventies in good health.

Here the CDR3 reads CATSREQGSDTEQFF. Written as DNA, the CDR3 is TGTGCCACCAGCAGAGAACAGGGGTCGGACACCGAGCAGTTCTTC. V is TRBV15 and J is TRBJ2-1, with 7 positions matching TRBD1. CDR1 LNHNV and CDR2 YYDKDF come from the germline V gene (reference sequence). J was trimmed by 10 bases and V by 0 bases; bases with no gene match: 9. CDR3 length: 15 residues.